The clone carrying this T cell receptor (beta chain) was counted many times. The data originate from a study of human T cells and chemical hapten exposure. Time point defined: pre-sensitization, week 0. Regarding treatment: therapeutic diphenylcyclopropenone sensitization with weekly scalp DPC. It was from unfractionated whole blood that total RNA was extracted. The CDR3 sequence is 14 residues long. Germline CDR1 LNHDA, CDR2 SQIVND (reference sequence). Trimming at V came to 6 bases and at J to 7 bases, leaving 1 base not matched to a gene. TCRdb reprocessed the RACE reads via MiXCR and lists one record per CDR3 protein. The table shows fewer than 45,000 distinct CDR3 sequences, with over 9% occurring only once.

This receptor was identified in a man aged 50 or older with alopecia areata. Some clones in this sample may be carry-over from other donors' samples. The sequences come from whole blood, collected in connection with sensitization to the hapten diphenylcyclopropenone (DPC). The chain joins TRBV19 to TRBJ2-1, with 15 positions matching TRBD2. CDR3: CASRGTSGRNEQFF. The DNA for the CDR3 is TGTGCCAGTAGGGGGACTAGCGGGAGGAATGAGCAGTTCTTC.